The 26 T cell receptor beta chains given below trace back to one sample, sequenced in a study of identical twins' blood T cells. TCRdb processed the 5' RACE reads anew with MiXCR; each CDR3 protein has one entry. The data show hundreds of thousands of distinct CDR3 sequences, roughly 27% seen once. The sample comprised PBMCs. Receptor source: a woman aged 18 to 50 in good health.

This chain connects TRBV7-7 to TRBJ1-1; no clear D gene. Trimming cost V 5 bases and J 8 bases, with 15 bases left between them. The CDR3 covers 13 residues. Germline CDR1 is SSHAT and CDR2 is FNYEAQ (reference sequence). The CDR3 DNA reads as TGTGCCAGCAGCCAATTTTTCGGCACCGAAGCTTTCTTT. Translating gives CASSQFFGTEAFF.

The chain links TRBV27 to TRBJ1-2, with no clear D. Germline CDR1 and CDR2: MNHEY and SMNVEV (reference sequence). This CDR3 spans 14 amino acids. V was pared by 8 bases and J by 5 bases, with 18 bases between. CDR3 residues: CASWPAGSFYGYTF. The DNA of the CDR3 is TGTGCCAGCTGGCCCGCCGGGTCATTTTATGGCTACACCTTC.

The rearrangement uses TRBV11-2 and TRBJ2-4; D is perhaps TRBD1 or TRBD2 (6 bases each). CDR3 size: 16 residues. Per the germline V gene, CDR1 is SGHAT and CDR2 is FQNNGV. The germline V and J ends were trimmed by 2 bases and 4 bases, with 15 bases remaining between them. The CDR3 DNA is TGTGCCAGCAGCTTATTAGGGGGAGGCCTAAAAAACATTCAGTACTTC. Translated, it gives CASSLLGGGLKNIQYF.

Many counts were recorded for this clonotype. J is TRBJ1-3 and V is TRBV7-2; 7 nucleotides match TRBD1. Germline values: CDR1 SGHTA, CDR2 FQGNSA. The CDR3 has 16 amino acids. The V segment lost 4 bases and the J segment 0 bases; nucleotides outside the gene matches: 6. As DNA, the CDR3 is TGTGCCAGCAGCTCGACAGGGACACTCTCTGGAAACACCATATATTTT. Residues: CASSSTGTLSGNTIYF. Full variable domain (remainder filled in from reference TRBV7-2 and TRBJ1-3): GAGVSQSPSNKVTEKGKDVELRCDPISGHTALYWYRQSLGQGLEFLIYFQGNSAPDKSGLPSDRFSAERTGGSVSTLTIQRTQQEDSAVYLCASSSTGTLSGNTIYFGEGSWLTVV.

The chain uses TRBV3-1 and TRBJ2-1; D uncertain. The germline gives CDR1 LGHDT, CDR2 YNNKEL (reference sequence). The CDR3 length is 13 residues. V dropped 2 bases and J dropped 5 bases, with 7 bases sitting between them. CDR3 amino acids: CASSQRGNNEQFF. The CDR3 coding sequence is TGTGCCAGCAGCCAACGAGGAAACAATGAGCAGTTCTTC.

This clonotype was seen only a few times. The chain employs TRBV12-3 or TRBV12-4 and TRBJ2-5; TRBD1 agrees at 8 bases. V gave up 6 bases and J gave up 4 bases; unmatched junction bases: 4. This CDR3 contains 13 residues. The CDR3 nucleotides read TGTGCCAGCAGGCAAACAGGGGGAGAGACCCAGTACTTC. This gives the protein CASRQTGGETQYF.

Points on this clonotype: Mismatch with germline at one junction end may stem from a read error. This rearrangement joins TRBV30 to TRBJ2-3, with TRBD2 as a possible D gene (5 bases). Per germline, CDR1 GTSNPN and CDR2 SVGIG (reference sequence). The CDR3 spans 14 residues. The CDR3 spells CARSVTRATDTQYF. The CDR3 bases are TGTGCCCGGAGTGTGACGAGGGCCACAGATACGCAGTATTTT.

About this clonotype: A much larger clone sits a single nucleotide away, making a read error possible. The chain combines TRBV29-1 with TRBJ2-3, with D perhaps TRBD2 (5 bases). The CDR3 runs 12 residues. Germline V lookup: CDR1 SQVTM, CDR2 ANQGSEA. CDR3 in DNA: TGCAGTGGACTGGCTGGCACAGATACGCAGTGTTTT. This gives the protein CSGLAGTDTQCF.

The gene calls are TRBV20-1 and TRBJ1-5; D is unclear. CDR3 length: 13 residues. Germline CDR1 DFQATT, CDR2 SNEGSKA (reference sequence). The germline V and J ends were trimmed by 1 base and 6 bases, with 10 bases remaining between them. The CDR3 loop is CSARGRRRQPQHF. CDR3 bases: TGCAGTGCTAGAGGTAGGAGACGTCAGCCCCAGCATTTT.

Only a few counts were recorded for this clonotype. The chain employs TRBV29-1 and TRBJ1-1, with D uncertain. The CDR3 totals 12 residues. Trimming shortened V by 5 bases and J by 0 bases, and 7 bases separated the two germline ends. Per germline, CDR1 SQVTM and CDR2 ANQGSEA. The CDR3 region has the DNA TGCAGCGTTCAGGCCCTGAACACTGAAGCTTTCTTT. Its translation is CSVQALNTEAFF.

This clonotype was seen at least ten times. This rearrangement joins TRBV10-3 to TRBJ1-5; D is ambiguous. Germline V CDR1 and CDR2: ENHRY, SYGVKD. Between the trimmed V and J ends, which lost 9 bases and 3 bases, there was a span of 15 bases. The CDR3 contains 14 residues. The CDR3 protein is CAIAPGYDNQPQHF. CDR3 nucleotides: TGTGCCATTGCTCCGGGGTACGACAATCAGCCCCAGCATTTT.

This clonotype was observed a handful of times. This chain uses TRBV7-9 with TRBJ2-1; D is ambiguous. The CDR3 has 14 amino acids. Germline V gene data show CDR1 as SEHNR and CDR2 as FQNEAQ (reference sequence). V dropped 3 bases and J dropped 4 bases, with 10 bases sitting between them. The CDR3 bases are TGTGCCAGCAGCTTTCCTCCCATATACAATGAGCAGTTCTTC. Amino acids: CASSFPPIYNEQFF.

As concerns this clonotype: This could be a read error, since a much larger clone is one nucleotide away. The chain employs TRBV29-1 and TRBJ2-4; 9 positions agree with TRBD1. The CDR3 is 12 residues long. Germline CDR1 reads SQVTM; CDR2 reads ANQGSEA. The CDR3 DNA is TGCAGCGCAGGGACAGGGATAAACGTTCAGTACTTC. Translation: CSAGTGINVQYF.

J is TRBJ1-2 and V is TRBV9, with D perhaps TRBD1 (6 bases). Germline V lookup: CDR1 SGDLS, CDR2 YYNGEE. V lost 0 bases and J lost 3, with 12 bases in between. The CDR3 runs 15 residues. CDR3 sequence (DNA): TGTGCCAGCAGCGTAGAAGGCAGGGGCCACTATGGCTACACCTTC. It is translated as CASSVEGRGHYGYTF.

On this clonotype: This likely comes from a read error, as the CDR3 has no conserved phenylalanine or tryptophan at its end. The rearrangement joins TRBV19 to TRBJ1-1, with D hard to call. Germline-derived CDR1 and CDR2 are LNHDA and SQIVND (reference sequence). The V gene lost 4 bases and the J gene lost 11 bases, with 14 bases spanning the gap. The CDR3 runs to 12 residues. CDR3: CASSTAGFRAFS. CDR3 in DNA: TGTGCCAGTAGTACTGCGGGGTTTAGGGCTTTCTCT.

The chain joins TRBV5-6 to TRBJ2-2; D might be TRBD1 (5 bases). V gave up 2 bases and J gave up 0 bases, with 8 bases separating them. Germline V gene data show CDR1 as SGHDT and CDR2 as YYEEEE. The length of the CDR3 is 15 residues. The CDR3 reads CASSFGHTNTGELFF. The CDR3 DNA is TGTGCCAGCAGCTTTGGACACACGAACACCGGGGAGCTGTTTTTT.

The chain links TRBV28 to TRBJ2-7; no firm D call. The V gene lost 2 bases and the J gene lost 3 bases, with 11 bases spanning the gap. The CDR3 covers 14 residues. Germline-derived CDR1 and CDR2 are MDHEN and SYDVKM. CDR3 sequence reads: CASSLGVEDYEQYF. The CDR3 DNA reads TGTGCCAGCAGTTTAGGGGTGGAAGACTACGAGCAGTACTTC.

This clonotype turned up a few times. The J gene is TRBJ1-1, the V gene TRBV7-9, with D possibly being TRBD1 (5 bases). This CDR3 region has 14 residues. CDR1 is SEHNR and CDR2 is FQNEAQ in the germline V gene (reference sequence). Deletions cut 5 bases from V and 7 bases from J, with 17 bases between. CDR3 sequence (DNA): TGTGCCAGCAGCATTCCAGGGTCGCGGGGTGAAGCTTTCTTT. Translating gives CASSIPGSRGEAFF.

This chain links TRBV4-3 with TRBJ2-1; 8 nucleotides agree with TRBD2. This CDR3 is built from 15 residues. Unmatched junction bases numbered 12, after V lost 4 bases and J lost 10 bases. The germline gives CDR1 LGHNA, CDR2 YSLEER. CDR3: CASSPLSGTVWEQFF. The CDR3 DNA follows: TGCGCCAGCAGCCCGCTTAGCGGGACTGTCTGGGAGCAGTTCTTC.

A word on this clonotype: One end of the junction is discordant with germline, which a read error may explain. This chain connects TRBV5-1 to TRBJ2-1; D tentatively fits TRBD1 or TRBD2 (5 bases each). The CDR3 loop spans 12 amino acids. Germline V CDR1 and CDR2: SGHRS, YFSETQ. The CDR3 spells CASSFGGNDQFF. For the CDR3, the DNA is TGCGCCAGCAGCTTTGGGGGTAATGATCAGTTCTTC.

This clonotype turned up a few times. The V call is TRBV7-2, the J call TRBJ1-4; 9 bases agree with TRBD1. Germline trimming cut 5 bases from V and 6 bases from J; bases unmatched to any gene: 4. From germline, CDR1 is SGHTA and CDR2 FQGNSA. The CDR3 has 14 amino acids. This CDR3 reads CASSPDRGDEKLFF. CDR3 sequence (DNA): TGTGCCAGCAGCCCGGACAGGGGCGATGAAAAACTGTTTTTT. The full variable domain, with the rest looked up from reference TRBV7-2 and TRBJ1-4, is GAGVSQSPSNKVTEKGKDVELRCDPISGHTALYWYRQSLGQGLEFLIYFQGNSAPDKSGLPSDRFSAERTGGSVSTLTIQRTQQEDSAVYLCASSPDRGDEKLFFGSGTQLSVL.

J is TRBJ2-5 and V is TRBV3-1; D is possibly TRBD1 (6 bases). The CDR3 runs to 13 residues. Germline values: CDR1 LGHDT, CDR2 YNNKEL (reference sequence). V lost 2 bases to trimming and J lost 4 bases, with 8 bases between them. DNA of the CDR3: TGTGCCAGCAGCCAAAGAGGGGGAGAGACCCAGTACTTC. This translates into CASSQRGGETQYF.

The chain carries TRBV6-5 and TRBJ2-4; 8 nucleotides agree with TRBD2. CDR3 length: 13 residues. The V gene's germline CDR1 is MNHEY and CDR2 SVGAGI. After removal of 4 bases from V and 5 bases from J, the junction contained 1 base not matched to a gene. The CDR3 DNA follows: TGTGCCAGCAGTTCACTAGCGGAAAACATTCAGTACTTC. Protein product: CASSSLAENIQYF.

This clonotype turned up a few times. V is TRBV29-1 and J is TRBJ2-7; D may be TRBD1 or TRBD2 (5 bases each). V gave up 6 bases and J gave up 2 bases, with 8 bases separating them. The CDR3 sequence is 11 residues long. Germline assignment: CDR1 SQVTM and CDR2 ANQGSEA. The CDR3 nucleotides are TGCAGCGTGGGGGACCCCTACGAGCAGTACTTC. It is translated as CSVGDPYEQYF.

In the case of this clonotype: A much larger clone sits a single nucleotide away, making a read error possible. The chain carries TRBV29-1 and TRBJ1-2; no clear D. Germline V lookup: CDR1 SQVTM, CDR2 ANQGSEA. This CDR3 contains 11 residues. V shed 6 bases and J shed 12 bases, with 17 bases lying between them. The CDR3 sequence is CSVERRNGNTF. DNA for the CDR3: TGCAGCGTCGAGCGGAGGAACGGCAACACCTTC.

The rearrangement links TRBV3-1 to TRBJ1-3, with D possibly TRBD1 on 5 matching bases. CDR3 length: 16 residues. The ends were cut back, 2 bases at V and 0 bases at J, with 11 bases in the middle. Germline V gene sequence: CDR1 LGHDT, CDR2 YNNKEL (reference sequence). Written as DNA, the CDR3 is TGTGCCAGCAGCCAACCAACCGGGACCTCTGGAAACACCATATATTTT. Translated, it gives CASSQPTGTSGNTIYF.